This section outlines one T cell receptor (beta chain) sequence together with its context. Its antigen is not identified. CDR3 size: 14 residues. V shed 4 bases and J shed 5 bases, with 16 bases lying between them. CDR1 is SGDLS and CDR2 is YYNGEE in the germline V gene. This sample was taken from a study of T cells in localized non-small cell lung cancer. Notes on the study in general: The study detected a median approximately 57 of the top 100 tumor clones in adjacent lung.

Clones were read by immunoSEQ multiplex PCR, and TCRdb kept only the in-frame ones, dropping some. The data show some 53,000 clones, roughly 85% seen once. This specimen consisted of peripheral blood, obtained before any cancer treatment. This sequence was found in a male donor aged 60 or over with stage III squamous cell lung carcinoma. This chain uses TRBV9 with TRBJ2-7; TRBD2 is a possible D gene (5 bases). The CDR3 here is CASSPLRGGHEQYF. CDR3 DNA sequence: TGTGCCAGCAGCCCCCTCCGAGGAGGCCACGAGCAGTACTTC.